This T cell receptor (beta chain) was identified in a study of regulatory T cells in long-lasting Graves disease. Study as a whole: Newly diagnosed Graves' patients had taken antithyroid drugs under 3 months.

The sample's time point: newly diagnosed GD, antithyroid drugs for less than 3 months. TCR sequences were obtained from RNA taken from PBMCs. Around 10 milliliters of peripheral blood were taken and placed in EDTA tubes. This clonotype has ten or more counts. Germline loops: CDR1 LGHDT, CDR2 YNNKEL (reference sequence). The CDR3 length is 16 residues. Deletions cut 0 bases from V and 2 bases from J, with 12 bases between. Arm-PCR of CDR3 regions with iRepertoire HTBI primers generated TCR beta libraries. In TCRdb, the multiplex PCR reads were re-called with MiXCR into one record per CDR3 protein. The sample holds 350,000 to 550,000 distinct CDR3 sequences; over 15% are singletons and the top ten take about 25%. The same data also contributed to another study, on T cells in Graves' hyperthyroidism and ophthalmopathy. That report adds: In blood, most of the thyroid clonotypes expanded above 0.001 were also present. Researchers report that a 13 V-J model separated ophthalmopathy from stable hyperthyroidism.

V is TRBV3-1 and J is TRBJ2-3; tentatively, D is TRBD1 or TRBD2 (6 bases each). The receptor was derived from a woman younger than 35 with Graves disease. Sequenced here: peripheral blood mononuclear cells (PBMCs), sampled at new diagnosis, from a patient treated with antithyroid drugs. CDR3 DNA sequence: TGTGCCAGCAGCCAAGATTCGGGGGCTTCCACAGATACGCAGTATTTT. It is translated as CASSQDSGASTDTQYF.